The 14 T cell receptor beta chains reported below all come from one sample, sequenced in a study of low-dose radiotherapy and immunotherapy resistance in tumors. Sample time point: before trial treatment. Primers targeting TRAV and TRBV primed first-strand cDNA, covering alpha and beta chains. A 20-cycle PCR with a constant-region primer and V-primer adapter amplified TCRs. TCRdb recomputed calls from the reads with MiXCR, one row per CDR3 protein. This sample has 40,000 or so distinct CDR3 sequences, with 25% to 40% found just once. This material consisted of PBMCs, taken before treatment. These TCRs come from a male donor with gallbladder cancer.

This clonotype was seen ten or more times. CDR3 sequence: CASSGTPGYEQYF. In DNA, the CDR3 is TGTGCCAGCTCCGGGACTCCCGGATACGAGCAGTACTTC. The V call is TRBV7-3, the J call TRBJ2-7; possibly TRBD2 for D (6 bases). The length of the CDR3 is 13 residues. The V gene's germline CDR1 is SGHTA and CDR2 FQGTGA. V gave up 8 bases and J gave up 4 bases, with 15 bases separating them.

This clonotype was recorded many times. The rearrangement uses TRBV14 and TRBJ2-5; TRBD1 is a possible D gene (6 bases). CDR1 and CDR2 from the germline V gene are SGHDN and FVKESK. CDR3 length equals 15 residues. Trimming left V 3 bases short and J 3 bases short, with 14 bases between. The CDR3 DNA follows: TGTGCCAGCAGCCAGATCAACAGGGTAAAAGAGACCCAGTACTTC. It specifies CASSQINRVKETQYF.

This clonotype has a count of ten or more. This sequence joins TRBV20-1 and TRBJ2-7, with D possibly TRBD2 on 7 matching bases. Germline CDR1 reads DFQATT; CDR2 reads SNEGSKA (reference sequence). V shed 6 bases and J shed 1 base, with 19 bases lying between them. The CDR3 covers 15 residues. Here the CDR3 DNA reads TGCAGTGCCAGAAGGGGGGGGGCTACATCCTACGAGCAGTACTTC. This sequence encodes CSARRGGATSYEQYF.

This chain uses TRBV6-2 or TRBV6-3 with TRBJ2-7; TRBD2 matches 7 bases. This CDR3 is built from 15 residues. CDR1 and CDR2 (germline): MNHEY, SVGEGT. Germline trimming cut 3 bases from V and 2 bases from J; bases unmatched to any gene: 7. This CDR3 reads CASSYSQRGTYEQYF. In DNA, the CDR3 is TGTGCCAGCAGTTATTCCCAGCGGGGAACCTACGAGCAGTACTTC.

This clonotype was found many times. The CDR3, as DNA: TGTGCCAGCTCACTGGTAGCGGGAATCACCGGGGAGCTGTTTTTT. It is translated as CASSLVAGITGELFF. V and J are TRBV18 and TRBJ2-2; 8 bases fit TRBD2. Germline loops: CDR1 KGHSH, CDR2 LQKENI. The CDR3 contains 15 residues. V dropped 4 bases and J dropped 4; count of bases not matched to a gene: 5.

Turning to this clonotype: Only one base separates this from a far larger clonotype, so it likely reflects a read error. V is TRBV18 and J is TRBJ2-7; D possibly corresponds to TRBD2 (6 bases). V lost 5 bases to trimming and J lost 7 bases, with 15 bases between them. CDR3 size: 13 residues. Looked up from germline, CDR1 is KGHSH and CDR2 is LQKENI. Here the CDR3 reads CASSAMEGNEQYF. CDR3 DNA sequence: TGTGCCAGCTCAGCCATGGAGGGCAATGAGCAGTACTTC.

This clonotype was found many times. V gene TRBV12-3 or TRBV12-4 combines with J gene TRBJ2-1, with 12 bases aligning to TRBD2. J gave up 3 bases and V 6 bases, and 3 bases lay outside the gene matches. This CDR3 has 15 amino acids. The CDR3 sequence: CASSLLAGGYNEQFF. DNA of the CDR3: TGTGCCAGCAGCCTACTAGCGGGAGGCTACAATGAGCAGTTCTTC.

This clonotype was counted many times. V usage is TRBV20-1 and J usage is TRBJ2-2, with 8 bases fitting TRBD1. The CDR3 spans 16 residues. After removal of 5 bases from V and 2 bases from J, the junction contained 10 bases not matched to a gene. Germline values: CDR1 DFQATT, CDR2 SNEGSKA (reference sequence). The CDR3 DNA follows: TGCAGTGCTTTCCGGGACAGGACCTTTAACACCGGGGAGCTGTTTTTT. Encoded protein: CSAFRDRTFNTGELFF.

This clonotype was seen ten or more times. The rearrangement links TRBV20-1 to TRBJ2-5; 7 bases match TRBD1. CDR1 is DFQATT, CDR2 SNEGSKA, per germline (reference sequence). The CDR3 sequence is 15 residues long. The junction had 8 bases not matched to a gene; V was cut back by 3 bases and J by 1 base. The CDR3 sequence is CSASAPGQSQETQYF. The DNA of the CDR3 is TGCAGTGCTAGTGCCCCGGGACAGTCCCAAGAGACCCAGTACTTC.

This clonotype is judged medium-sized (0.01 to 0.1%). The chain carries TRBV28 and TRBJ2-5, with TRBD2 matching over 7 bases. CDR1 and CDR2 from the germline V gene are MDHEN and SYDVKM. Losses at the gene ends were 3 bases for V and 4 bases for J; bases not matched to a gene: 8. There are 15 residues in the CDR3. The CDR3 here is CASSFTGLRRETQYF. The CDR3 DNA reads TGTGCCAGCAGTTTCACGGGACTACGGAGAGAGACCCAGTACTTC.

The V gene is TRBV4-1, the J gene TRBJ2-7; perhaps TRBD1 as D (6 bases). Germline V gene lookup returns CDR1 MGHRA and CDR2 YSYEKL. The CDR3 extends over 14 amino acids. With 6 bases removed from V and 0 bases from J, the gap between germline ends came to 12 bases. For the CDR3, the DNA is TGCGCCAGCAGTGGGCAGGACAGCTCCTACGAGCAGTACTTC. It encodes CASSGQDSSYEQYF.

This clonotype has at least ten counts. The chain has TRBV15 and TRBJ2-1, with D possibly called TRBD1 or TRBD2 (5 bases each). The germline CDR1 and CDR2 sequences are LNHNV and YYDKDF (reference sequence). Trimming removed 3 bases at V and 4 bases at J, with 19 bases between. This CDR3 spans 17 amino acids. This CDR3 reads CATSSHPGDLLYNEQFF. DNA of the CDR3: TGTGCCACCAGCAGTCACCCCGGGGACCTCTTATACAATGAGCAGTTCTTC. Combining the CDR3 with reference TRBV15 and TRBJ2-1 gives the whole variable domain DAMVIQNPRYQVTQFGKPVTLSCSQTLNHNVMYWYQQKSSQAPKLLFHYYDKDFNNEADTPDNFQSRRPNTSFCFLDIRSPGLGDTAMYLCATSSHPGDLLYNEQFFGPGTRLTVL.

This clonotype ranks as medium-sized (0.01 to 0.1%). The CDR3, as DNA: TGTGCCAGCAGCGCCCCGGGAGGGGTGGAGACCCAGTACTTC. As protein: CASSAPGGVETQYF. The chain joins TRBV5-4 to TRBJ2-5; 8 bases are a match to TRBD2. The trim removed 4 bases at V and 5 bases at J, leaving 7 bases unmatched. CDR3 length: 14 amino acids. Germline CDR1 is SGHNT and CDR2 is YYREEE (reference sequence).

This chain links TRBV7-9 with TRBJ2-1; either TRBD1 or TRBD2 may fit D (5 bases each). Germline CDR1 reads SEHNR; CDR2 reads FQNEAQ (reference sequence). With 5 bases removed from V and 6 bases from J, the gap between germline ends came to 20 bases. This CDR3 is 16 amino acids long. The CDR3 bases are TGTGCCAGCAGCGAACCGAACCCGGGACGTCGCAATGAGCAGTTCTTC. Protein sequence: CASSEPNPGRRNEQFF. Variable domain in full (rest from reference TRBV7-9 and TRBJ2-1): DTGVSQNPRHKITKRGQNVTFRCDPISEHNRLYWYRQTLGQGPEFLTYFQNEAQLEKSRLLSDRFSAERPKGSFSTLEIQRTEQGDSAMYLCASSEPNPGRRNEQFFGPGTRLTVL.